This T cell receptor (beta chain) was profiled in a study of shared clonotypes between healthy human individuals. Looking at the study overall: A few men and a couple of women, aged 18 to 49, were donors. Study-level results: Rarefaction showed sorted-subset sequencing was incomplete despite large depth. Sampling used blood alone; tissue repertoires probably differ. Shared clonotypes across all four donors exceeded non-shared ones in generation probability.

Only in-frame clones appear in the TCRdb table, and some are missing; sequencing was by immunoSEQ multiplex PCR. The table has roughly 2.2 million clones, more than 85% seen once; the top ten hold about 0.39%. Trimming pared 0 bases from V and 6 bases from J, leaving 15 bases between. CDR3 length: 16 residues. CDR1 and CDR2 (germline): SGDLS, YYNGEE. Concerning this clone itself: Its antigen is as yet unknown.

The receptor was derived from a man younger than 35 in good health. Some clones in this sample may be carry-over from other donors' samples. The chain uses TRBV9 and TRBJ1-4; possible D gene TRBD1, 5 bases. The sample consisted of naive CD4+ T cells from PBMCs. As for subset: CD45RA+ positively selected. The CDR3 DNA is TGTGCCAGCAGCGTAGCCGAAGGGGTTGTGTATGAAAAACTGTTTTTT. Translated: CASSVAEGVVYEKLFF.